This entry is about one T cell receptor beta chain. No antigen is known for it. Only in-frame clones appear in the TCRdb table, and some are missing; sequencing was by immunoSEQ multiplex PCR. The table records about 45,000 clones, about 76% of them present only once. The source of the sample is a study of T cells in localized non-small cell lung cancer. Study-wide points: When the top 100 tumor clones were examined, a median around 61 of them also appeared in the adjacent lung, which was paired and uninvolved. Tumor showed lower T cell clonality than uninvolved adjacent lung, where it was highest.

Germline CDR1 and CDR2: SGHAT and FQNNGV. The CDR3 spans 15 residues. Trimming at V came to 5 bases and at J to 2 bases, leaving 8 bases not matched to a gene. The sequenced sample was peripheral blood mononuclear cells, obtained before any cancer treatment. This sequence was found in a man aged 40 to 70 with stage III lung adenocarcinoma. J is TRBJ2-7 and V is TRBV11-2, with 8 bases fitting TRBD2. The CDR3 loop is CASSLEAGGTYEQYF. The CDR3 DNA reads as TGTGCCAGCAGCCTCGAGGCGGGGGGCACCTACGAGCAGTACTTC.